The following is a TCR beta chain sequence with its context. Between the trimmed V and J ends, which lost 0 bases and 5 bases, there was a span of 20 bases. Germline V gene sequence: CDR1 SGHRS, CDR2 YFSETQ. The CDR3 consists of 17 residues. Per the study methods: Using reference gene primer amplification, nucleated cell counts were estimated. Clones were read by immunoSEQ multiplex PCR, and TCRdb kept only the in-frame ones, dropping some. V, J and clone size are those of that table, while D and trimming were read from the DNA. The sample has fewer than 350,000 clones, 80% to 85% seen once. These data come from a study of blood T cell repertoires in COVID-19. Study in general: The origin of the acute and convalescent COVID-19 samples was the United States, Italy and Spain. Nucleic acid was either cDNA or gDNA, and it came from T cells, B-cell-depleted T cells, or PBMCs.

The receptor comes from a woman in her sixties with active or convalescent COVID-19. The sequenced material came from peripheral blood. The chain joins TRBV5-1 to TRBJ2-5; weak D call: TRBD1 (5 bases). The CDR3 DNA reads TGCGCCAGCAGCTTGGTTAGAGACAGCCATCAAGACGAGACCCAGTACTTC. Translating gives CASSLVRDSHQDETQYF.